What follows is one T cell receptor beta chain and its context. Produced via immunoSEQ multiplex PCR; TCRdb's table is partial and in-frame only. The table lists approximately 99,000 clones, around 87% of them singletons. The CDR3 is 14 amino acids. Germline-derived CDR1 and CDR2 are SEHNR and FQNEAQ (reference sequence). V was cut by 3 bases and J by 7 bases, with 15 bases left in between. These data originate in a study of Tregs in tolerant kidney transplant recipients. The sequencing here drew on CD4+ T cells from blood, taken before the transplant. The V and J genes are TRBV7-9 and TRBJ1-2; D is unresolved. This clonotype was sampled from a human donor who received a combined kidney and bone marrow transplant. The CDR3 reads CASSFTGPEGGYTF. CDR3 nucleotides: TGTGCCAGCAGCTTCACTGGCCCAGAGGGTGGCTACACCTTC.